These 27 T cell receptor beta chains share one sample of origin, sequenced in a study of cytomegalovirus exposure and HLA in healthy donors. The PCR used 60 Vbeta and 13 Jbeta primers. TCRdb's table, derived via immunoSEQ multiplex PCR, lists solely in-frame clones and lacks some. Of about 190,000 clones in the sample, roughly three quarters were seen once. The sequencing sample was made of PBMCs. These receptors were obtained from a woman younger than 35 in good health and CMV-seronegative.

The chain joins TRBV28 to TRBJ2-5; no reliable D call. CDR1 and CDR2 (germline): MDHEN, SYDVKM. The CDR3 spans 13 residues. Trimming cost V 5 bases and J 9 bases, with 16 bases left between them. CDR3 sequence reads: CASSRRISAAQYF. For the CDR3, the DNA is TGTGCCAGCAGTCGTCGAATATCCGCGGCCCAGTACTTC.

This clone has only a few counts. This chain links TRBV25-1 with TRBJ2-3; 7 nucleotides align to TRBD1. J lost 2 bases, V lost 4 bases, and 9 bases had no gene match. This CDR3 has 16 residues. Germline lookup yields CDR1 MGHDK and CDR2 SYGVNS. This CDR3 reads CASSAEPQGNTDTQYF. The DNA for the CDR3 is TGTGCCAGCAGTGCCGAACCACAGGGGAACACAGATACGCAGTATTTT.

Concerning this clone itself: The CDR3 does not close with the conserved phenylalanine or tryptophan, likely indicating a read error. V usage is TRBV15 and J usage is TRBJ1-2; no clear D gene. CDR1 and CDR2 (germline): LNHNV, YYDKDF (reference sequence). The CDR3 is 15 residues long. V was pared by 1 base and J by 3 bases, with 12 bases between. CDR3 residues: CATSRARGTHYGYTL. CDR3 DNA sequence: TGTGCCACCAGCAGAGCGCGGGGTACGCACTATGGCTACACCCTC.

V usage is TRBV5-1 and J usage is TRBJ2-1; no clear D. Germline V gene sequence: CDR1 SGHRS, CDR2 YFSETQ. The CDR3 sequence is 13 residues long. Trimming removed 6 bases from V and 3 bases from J, with 10 bases in between. CDR3 sequence reads: CASTPSDYNEQFF. The CDR3 DNA sequence: TGCGCCAGCACCCCGAGTGACTACAATGAGCAGTTCTTC.

The chain recombines TRBV5-8 with TRBJ2-1; 13 nucleotides align to TRBD2. J lost 8 bases, V lost 5 bases, and 7 bases had no gene match. Germline V gene lookup returns CDR1 SGHTS and CDR2 YDEGEE. The CDR3 is 15 residues long. This CDR3 is CASSRGTSGVDEQFF. For the CDR3, the DNA is TGTGCCAGCAGTCGCGGGACTAGCGGGGTAGATGAGCAGTTCTTC.

The V and J genes are TRBV29-1 and TRBJ1-1; D gene ambiguous. The V gene's germline CDR1 is SQVTM and CDR2 ANQGSEA. The CDR3 is 11 residues long. V dropped 8 bases and J dropped 5 bases, with 12 bases sitting between them. The chain's CDR3 is CSHFSGTEAFF. The CDR3 nucleotides are TGCAGCCATTTCAGCGGGACTGAAGCTTTCTTT.

The chain combines TRBV28 with TRBJ1-1; TRBD1 matches 7 bases. CDR1 and CDR2 (germline): MDHEN, SYDVKM. The CDR3 sequence is 15 residues long. J gave up 0 bases and V 5 bases, and 6 bases lay outside the gene matches. CDR3 residues: CASSLPGTVNTEAFF. The DNA of the CDR3 is TGTGCCAGCAGTCTGCCCGGGACAGTGAACACTGAAGCTTTCTTT.

This clone turned up a few times. The chain links TRBV11-3 to TRBJ1-1, with D unclear. Trimming removed 6 bases at V and 7 bases at J, with 12 bases between. CDR3 size: 12 residues. Germline V lookup: CDR1 SGHNT, CDR2 YENEEA. CDR3 protein: CASSLRGGEAFF. The DNA for the CDR3 is TGTGCCAGCAGTTTACGAGGAGGTGAAGCTTTCTTT.

This clone was seen more than once but under ten times. The chain joins TRBV28 to TRBJ2-1; 9 nucleotides line up with TRBD2. The CDR3 consists of 15 residues. Germline V lookup: CDR1 MDHEN, CDR2 SYDVKM. The V gene end was trimmed by 6 bases and the J gene end by 9 bases; junction bases not matched to a gene: 12. In DNA form, the CDR3 reads TGTGCCAGCAGGTTAGCGGGAGTAGGCAATGGTGAGCAGTTCTTC. Protein sequence: CASRLAGVGNGEQFF. The variable domain in full, with the rest retrieved from reference TRBV28 and TRBJ2-1, is DVKVTQSSRYLVKRTGEKVFLECVQDMDHENMFWYRQDPGLGLRLIYFSYDVKMKEKGDIPEGYSVSREKKERFSLILESASTNQTSMYLCASRLAGVGNGEQFFGPGTRLTVL.

The chain carries TRBV7-2 and TRBJ2-7; 10 nucleotides agree with TRBD1. The CDR3 has 16 amino acids. Germline V gene data show CDR1 as SGHTA and CDR2 as FQGNSA. After removal of 0 bases from V and 3 bases from J, the junction contained 5 bases not matched to a gene. This CDR3 is CASSLALWTGGYEQYF. CDR3 bases: TGTGCCAGCAGCTTAGCGCTCTGGACAGGGGGCTACGAGCAGTACTTC.

The chain has TRBV6-5 and TRBJ2-2, with 12 bases matching TRBD2. Germline-derived CDR1 and CDR2 are MNHEY and SVGAGI. There are 15 residues in the CDR3. Unmatched junction bases numbered 4, after V lost 6 bases and J lost 5 bases. The CDR3 DNA reads TGTGCCAGCAGATACGGACTAGCGGGGACCGGGGAGCTGTTTTTT. Amino acids: CASRYGLAGTGELFF.

V gene TRBV7-2 combines with J gene TRBJ2-7; D is perhaps TRBD2 (5 bases). This CDR3 spans 12 amino acids. V was trimmed by 3 bases and J by 2 bases, leaving 5 bases between them. Germline CDR1 SGHTA, CDR2 FQGNSA. CDR3: CASSFSAYEQYF. The CDR3 nucleotides read TGTGCCAGCAGCTTTAGCGCCTACGAGCAGTACTTC.

This clone was recorded once. J is TRBJ2-7 and V is TRBV14, with 8 nucleotides matching TRBD2. This CDR3 is 15 amino acids long. The germline V gene encodes CDR1 SGHDN and CDR2 FVKESK. The ends lost 0 bases at V and 4 bases at J; junction bases unmatched: 5. CDR3 in DNA: TGTGCCAGCAGCCAAGACGGGGGGGCGCAGTACGAGCAGTACTTC. This sequence encodes CASSQDGGAQYEQYF. Supplemented by reference TRBV14 and TRBJ2-7, the full variable domain reads EAGVTQFPSHSVIEKGQTVTLRCDPISGHDNLYWYRRVMGKEIKFLLHFVKESKQDESGMPNNRFLAERTGGTYSTLKVQPAELEDSGVYFCASSQDGGAQYEQYFGPGTRLTVT.

The chain joins TRBV30 to TRBJ1-1, with D unclear. This CDR3 is 15 amino acids long. V was shortened by 0 bases and J by 1 base, with 12 bases between the two germline ends. CDR1 is GTSNPN and CDR2 is SVGIG in the germline V gene (reference sequence). The CDR3: CAWSVGPLENTEAFF. The CDR3 region has the DNA TGTGCCTGGAGTGTAGGTCCCCTAGAGAACACTGAAGCTTTCTTT.

The V gene is TRBV6-1, the J gene TRBJ1-2; no firm D call. The V gene's germline CDR1 is MNHNS and CDR2 SASEGT. CDR3 length: 15 residues. V lost 6 bases, J lost 0 bases, and 14 bases lay in between. CDR3 protein: CASRGQRSSNYGYTF. The CDR3 DNA reads TGTGCCAGCAGAGGCCAGAGGTCCTCTAACTATGGCTACACCTTC.

This rearrangement joins TRBV14 to TRBJ2-1; 7 bases agree with TRBD1. Germline CDR1 is SGHDN and CDR2 is FVKESK. V dropped 4 bases and J dropped 5; count of bases not matched to a gene: 5. The CDR3 has 14 amino acids. In nucleotides, the CDR3 is TGTGCCAGCAGCCGAGGGGGCCCCCACAATGAGCAGTTCTTC. This encodes CASSRGGPHNEQFF.

V is TRBV7-9 and J is TRBJ2-3; the match to TRBD2 covers 9 bases. The CDR3 has 15 amino acids. V was clipped by 5 bases and J by 5 bases; unmatched bases: 8. CDR1 is SEHNR and CDR2 is FQNEAQ in the germline V gene (reference sequence). The CDR3 DNA reads as TGTGCCAGCAGCCCATCGGCGGGGGGGCAAGATACGCAGTATTTT. Amino acids: CASSPSAGGQDTQYF.

The V gene is TRBV25-1, the J gene TRBJ2-1; 12 positions match TRBD2. The CDR3 loop spans 17 amino acids. Germline V gene data show CDR1 as MGHDK and CDR2 as SYGVNS. V gave up 0 bases and J gave up 7 bases; unmatched junction bases: 7. The CDR3 is CASSEYFLAGGRNEQFF. In nucleotides, the CDR3 is TGTGCCAGCAGTGAATATTTTCTAGCGGGGGGGCGGAATGAGCAGTTCTTC.

With regard to this clone: The junction and the germline gene differ at one end; a read error may be behind it. J is TRBJ2-2 and V is TRBV28; 8 positions match TRBD1. Germline CDR1 reads MDHEN; CDR2 reads SYDVKM. CDR3 length: 14 residues. CDR3 protein: CASSNSGGTGEVFF. The CDR3 DNA reads TGTGCCAGCAGTAACTCAGGGGGCACCGGGGAGGTGTTTTTT.

The V gene is TRBV15, the J gene TRBJ2-7; TRBD2 aligns across 7 bases. The germline gives CDR1 LNHNV, CDR2 YYDKDF (reference sequence). V was pared by 0 bases and J by 5 bases, with 7 bases of the junction left unmatched. The CDR3 runs 15 residues. As DNA, the CDR3 is TGTGCCACCAGCAGAGATCGTGGGGGGGGGAACGAGCAGTACTTC. Amino acids: CATSRDRGGGNEQYF.

The V and J genes are TRBV28 and TRBJ1-3; D unresolved. The CDR3 sequence is 15 residues long. The ends were cut back, 3 bases at V and 3 bases at J, with 12 bases in the middle. Germline CDR1 reads MDHEN; CDR2 reads SYDVKM. CDR3 protein: CASSFPAADGNTIYF. Written as DNA, the CDR3 is TGTGCCAGCAGTTTCCCGGCAGCGGATGGAAACACCATATATTTT.

This sequence joins TRBV19 and TRBJ1-5; D call uncertain. CDR3 length equals 14 residues. V lost 7 bases to trimming and J lost 6 bases, with 16 bases between them. Germline values: CDR1 LNHDA, CDR2 SQIVND (reference sequence). DNA of the CDR3: TGTGCCAGTACAAGTGGGCAGCGGACTCAGCCCCAGCATTTT. Translated, it gives CASTSGQRTQPQHF.

This clone occurred a few times. The gene calls are TRBV6-6 and TRBJ1-5; D is unresolved. The CDR3 length is 14 residues. V lost 7 bases and J lost 2, with 12 bases in between. Germline assignment: CDR1 MNHNY and CDR2 SVGAGI (reference sequence). CDR3 sequence: CASTPWERNQPQHF. In nucleotides, the CDR3 is TGTGCCAGCACCCCATGGGAGCGCAATCAGCCCCAGCATTTT.

The chain recombines TRBV6-6 with TRBJ2-7, with D possibly TRBD1 on 5 matching bases. V lost 0 bases to trimming and J lost 2 bases, with 8 bases between them. The CDR3 covers 14 residues. Germline V gene data show CDR1 as MNHNY and CDR2 as SVGAGI (reference sequence). CDR3 nucleotide sequence: TGTGCCAGCAGTTACTCGGGGCAGACCTACGAGCAGTACTTC. It translates to CASSYSGQTYEQYF.

The count of this clone is one. The V and J genes are TRBV14 and TRBJ1-6; TRBD1 is a possible D gene (6 bases). Trimming stripped 4 bases from V and 6 bases from J, with 22 bases between. This CDR3 spans 18 amino acids. Germline CDR1 and CDR2: SGHDN and FVKESK. In DNA, the CDR3 is TGTGCCAGCAGCCCGACTGTGGGGGGGGCTCCGGGTAATTCACCCCTCCACTTT. This encodes CASSPTVGGAPGNSPLHF.

The chain is built from TRBV28 and TRBJ1-3, with a weak D call TRBD1 (6 bases). V lost 6 bases, J lost 0 bases, and 12 bases lay in between. Per the germline V gene, CDR1 is MDHEN and CDR2 is SYDVKM. The CDR3 is made up of 15 amino acids. The CDR3 coding sequence is TGTGCCAGCAGGGGGGGGGCGCTCTCTGGAAACACCATATATTTT. It codes for CASRGGALSGNTIYF.

The chain carries TRBV7-8 and TRBJ2-1; TRBD1 matches 9 bases. Germline V gene lookup returns CDR1 SGHVS and CDR2 FQNEAQ. The CDR3 runs to 17 residues. V was clipped by 1 base and J by 1 base; unmatched bases: 5. CDR3 region: CASSLVATGGSYNEQFF. CDR3 nucleotides: TGTGCCAGCAGCTTAGTGGCGACAGGGGGATCCTACAATGAGCAGTTCTTC.